The present T cell receptor beta chain was sequenced within a study of blood T cell repertoires in COVID-19 (dated by TCRdb to about 2020). General notes on the study: Samples covering the acute and convalescent phases of COVID-19 were provided by collaborators in the United States, Italy and Spain. The prospective study material was composed of cDNA or gDNA derived from T cells, B-cell-depleted T cells, or PBMCs. The dataset comprised deeply sampled blood TCRbeta repertoires from subjects exposed to, actively infected with, or recovered from COVID-19. The repertoires were released in a freely available public database meant as a resource for research on the immune response to SARS-CoV-2. The samples were drawn from two sources: the first 160 participants of the ongoing ImmuneRACE study, and some 1,300 subjects contributed by 6 global collaborators. Sample metadata almost always included a de-identified subject ID, COVID-19 status, age in years and sex. Where available, HLA class I and class II types were taken from metadata supplied by the sample provider and were not determined by assay-based typing.

In the case of this clone: The antigen this receptor binds is unknown. No base quality values were provided; no much bigger clone lies one nucleotide off.

V and J are trimmed by 0 bases and 8 bases, and the gene matches miss 5 bases of the junction. From the cysteine through the phenylalanine, the CDR3 covers 15 amino acids. The only DNA kept is the CDR3, 45 bases in frame from the first base. The germline V gene yields SGDLS for CDR1 and YYNGEE for CDR2. Samples from volunteer blood donors who had recovered from COVID-19 were contributed by a second Seattle source. Collaborating institutions collected whole blood in K2EDTA tubes following their own protocols. Collaborator samples were shipped for TCRbeta analysis as frozen whole blood, isolated PBMCs, or DNA extracted from either sample type. Points the paper makes about the study in general: Clinical and demographic metadata were provided uncurated, with the amount varying by source and participant.

TCRbeta CDR3 regions were amplified from genomic DNA by means of the immunoSEQ Assay, a bias-controlled multiplex PCR. The published analysis was carried out like this. Nucleated cell counts per sample were estimated from amplification of reference gene primers within the assay. Sequence reads were collapsed and filtered to measure the absolute abundance of every unique TCRbeta CDR3 rearrangement. For each sample, productive Simpson clonality was calculated as the square root of Simpson's diversity index across productive rearrangements. Not all clones reach the TCRdb copy of this immuneACCESS table, which keeps in-frame sequences only. Checked studies attribute under half of the gap to unresolved V genes and leave the rest unexplained. V and J calls and clone size are copied from that table; D and trimming were computed from the DNA. The sample table holds roughly 220,000 clones, of which approximately 83% were seen once. The ten largest clonotypes hold roughly 3% of the sample.

The receptor comes from a woman aged 30 to 39 who had recovered from COVID-19. The sequencing input was peripheral blood. The chain uses TRBV9 and TRBJ2-3; 11 central nucleotides agree with TRBD2. The CDR3 loop reads CASSVATLAGGTQYF. The DNA sequence is TGTGCCAGCAGCGTAGCTACGCTAGCGGGGGGTACGCAGTATTTT.